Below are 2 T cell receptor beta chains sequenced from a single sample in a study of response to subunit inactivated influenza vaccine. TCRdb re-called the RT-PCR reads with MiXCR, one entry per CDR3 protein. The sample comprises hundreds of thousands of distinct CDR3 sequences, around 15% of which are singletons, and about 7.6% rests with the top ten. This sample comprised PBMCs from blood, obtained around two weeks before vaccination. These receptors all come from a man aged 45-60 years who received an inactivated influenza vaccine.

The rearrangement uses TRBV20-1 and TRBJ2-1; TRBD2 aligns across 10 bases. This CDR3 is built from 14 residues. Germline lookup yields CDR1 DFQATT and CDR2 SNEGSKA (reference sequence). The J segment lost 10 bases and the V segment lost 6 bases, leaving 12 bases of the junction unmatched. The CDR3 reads CSATSASGRREQFF. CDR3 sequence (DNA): TGCAGTGCAACTTCGGCTAGCGGGAGAAGAGAGCAGTTCTTC.

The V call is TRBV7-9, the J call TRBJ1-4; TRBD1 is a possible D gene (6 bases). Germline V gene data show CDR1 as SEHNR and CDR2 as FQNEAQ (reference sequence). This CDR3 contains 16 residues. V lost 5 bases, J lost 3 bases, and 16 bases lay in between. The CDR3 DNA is TGTGCCAGCAGCCCCATATTACAGGGATCTAATGAAAAACTGTTTTTT. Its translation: CASSPILQGSNEKLFF.